The clone carrying this TCR beta chain appeared once. What it binds is not known. Deletions cut 5 bases from V and 7 bases from J, with 17 bases between. This CDR3 is built from 14 residues. Primers used in a second PCR of roughly 6 to 11 cycles were a sample-barcoded 5' primer and a J-beta primer mix. MiXCR, run by TCRdb on the 5' RACE reads, gives a single entry per CDR3 protein. This sample has about 670,000 distinct CDR3 sequences, with approximately 52% found just once. This sample was taken from a study of blood T cells in healthy people across ages. Study observations and caveats: One million T cells yielded diversity estimates that were considered underestimates.

The sample taken for sequencing was blood. The chain carries TRBV12-3 or TRBV12-4 and TRBJ1-1; D gene uncertain. This sequence was found in a woman over 75 in good health. For the CDR3, the DNA is TGTGCCAGCAGTCCACGCCCCATTGTTGGTGAAGCTTTCTTT. This encodes CASSPRPIVGEAFF.